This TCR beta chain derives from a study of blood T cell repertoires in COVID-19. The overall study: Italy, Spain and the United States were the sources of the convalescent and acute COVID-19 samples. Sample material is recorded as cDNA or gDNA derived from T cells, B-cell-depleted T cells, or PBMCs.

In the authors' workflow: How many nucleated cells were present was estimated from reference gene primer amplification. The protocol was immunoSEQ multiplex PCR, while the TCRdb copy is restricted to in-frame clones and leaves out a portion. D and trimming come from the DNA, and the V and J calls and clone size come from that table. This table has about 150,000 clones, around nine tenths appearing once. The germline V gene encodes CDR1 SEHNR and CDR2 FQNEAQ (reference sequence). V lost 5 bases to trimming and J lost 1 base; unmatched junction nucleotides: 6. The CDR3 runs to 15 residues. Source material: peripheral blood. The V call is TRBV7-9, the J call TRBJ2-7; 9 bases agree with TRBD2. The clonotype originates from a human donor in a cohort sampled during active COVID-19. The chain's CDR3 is CASSRASGASYEQYF. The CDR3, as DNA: TGTGCCAGCAGCCGGGCTAGCGGGGCATCCTACGAGCAGTACTTC.